This TCR beta chain was documented in a study of cytomegalovirus exposure and HLA in healthy donors. About this clone itself: What it recognizes is unknown.

The study, taken as a whole, reports: Common viral pathogens seemed, in a later analysis, to connect with several of the most significant clusters. A later analysis found TCR association rates differed by HLA locus, highest for DRB1 and lowest for HLA-C.

The germline V gene encodes CDR1 MGHDK and CDR2 SYGVNS. This CDR3 comprises 14 residues. The ends were cut back, 0 bases at V and 4 bases at J, with 9 bases in the middle. 13 Jbeta primers and 60 Vbeta primers were used for the PCR. Profiled with immunoSEQ multiplex PCR; TCRdb holds only in-frame clones, not every one. The sample lists roughly 180,000 clones; 65% to 85% were seen once. V gene TRBV25-1 combines with J gene TRBJ1-2; D unresolved. The TCR was taken from a female donor in good health and CMV-seronegative. The sample consisted of PBMCs. The CDR3 loop is CASSEYLGGYGYTF. In DNA, the CDR3 is TGTGCCAGCAGTGAATATCTGGGAGGCTATGGCTACACCTTC.